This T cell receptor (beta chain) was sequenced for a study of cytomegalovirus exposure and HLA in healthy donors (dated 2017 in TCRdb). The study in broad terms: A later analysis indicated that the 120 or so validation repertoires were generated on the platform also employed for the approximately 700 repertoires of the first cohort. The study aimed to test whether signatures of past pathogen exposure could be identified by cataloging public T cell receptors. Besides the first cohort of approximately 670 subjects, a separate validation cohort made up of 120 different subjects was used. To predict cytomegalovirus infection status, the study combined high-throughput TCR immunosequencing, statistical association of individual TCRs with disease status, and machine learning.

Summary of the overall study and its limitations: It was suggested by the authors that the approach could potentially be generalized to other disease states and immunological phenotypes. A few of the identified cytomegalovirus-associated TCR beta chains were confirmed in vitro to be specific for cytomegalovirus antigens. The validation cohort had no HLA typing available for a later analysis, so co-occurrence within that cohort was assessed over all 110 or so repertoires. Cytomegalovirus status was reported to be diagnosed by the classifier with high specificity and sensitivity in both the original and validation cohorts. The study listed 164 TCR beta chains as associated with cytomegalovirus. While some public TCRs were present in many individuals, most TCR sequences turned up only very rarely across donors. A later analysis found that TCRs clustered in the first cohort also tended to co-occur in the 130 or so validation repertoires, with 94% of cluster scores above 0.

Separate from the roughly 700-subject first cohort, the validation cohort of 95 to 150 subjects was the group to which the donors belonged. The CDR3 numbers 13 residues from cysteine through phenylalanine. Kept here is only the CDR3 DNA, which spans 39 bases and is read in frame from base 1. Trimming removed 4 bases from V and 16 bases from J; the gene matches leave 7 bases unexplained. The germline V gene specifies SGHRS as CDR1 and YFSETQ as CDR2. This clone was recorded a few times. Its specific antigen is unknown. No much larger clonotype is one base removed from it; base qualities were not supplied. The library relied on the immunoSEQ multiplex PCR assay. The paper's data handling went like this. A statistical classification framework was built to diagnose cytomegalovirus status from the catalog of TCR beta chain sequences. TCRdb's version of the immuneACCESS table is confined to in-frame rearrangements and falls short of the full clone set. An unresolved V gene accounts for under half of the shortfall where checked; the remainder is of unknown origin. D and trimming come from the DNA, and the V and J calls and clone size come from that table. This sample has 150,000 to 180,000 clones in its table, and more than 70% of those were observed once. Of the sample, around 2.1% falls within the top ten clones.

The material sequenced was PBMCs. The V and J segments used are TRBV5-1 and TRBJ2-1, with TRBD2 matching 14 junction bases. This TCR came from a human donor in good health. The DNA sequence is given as TGCGCCAGCAGCCCGACTAGCGGGAGGGCCAATTTCTTC. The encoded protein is CASSPTSGRANFF.